The T cell receptor beta chain described here comes from a study of breast tumors, draining lymph nodes, adjacent tissues. Regarding the study as a whole: Findings are consistent with lymph node origin and intratumoral expansion of most tumor T cells. Tumor TCR diversity was below lymph nodes but above nontumor tissue.

Breast cancer patients provided tissue from their axillary draining lymph nodes. In TCRdb, the multiplex PCR reads were re-called with MiXCR into one record per CDR3 protein. The data hold about 130,000 distinct CDR3 sequences, with approximately 22% observed a single time. The V and J ends lost 2 bases and 8 bases respectively, with 15 bases between them. The CDR3 has 15 residues. CDR1 is MGHRA, CDR2 YSYEKL, per germline. This clonotype occurred many times. No antigen is known for it. The clonotype comes from a female donor with breast cancer. Some clones in this sample may be carry-over from other donors' samples. The chain recombines TRBV4-1 with TRBJ1-4, with a weak D call TRBD1 (6 bases). Sequencing used axillary lymph node tissue. CDR3 protein: CASSQPGGRGEKLFF. CDR3 sequence (DNA): TGCGCCAGCAGCCAACCTGGGGGGCGCGGAGAAAAACTGTTTTTT.